This is a list of T cell receptor beta chains from one sample in a study of T cell responses to AZD1222 COVID-19 vaccine. TCRdb keeps only in-frame clones here, not all; method: immunoSEQ multiplex PCR. In the table there are 150,000 or so clones, about 94% of which are singletons. Source: peripheral blood, taken on day 0 of AZD1222 vaccination. These receptors all stem from an adult in good health. Both conserved end residues are part of each CDR3. D genes are given only for firm matches. Size tells how often a clone was seen (once, few, many) or the class of an expanded clone, and some rows leave it out.

TRBJ1-4 | TRBD1 | TRBV19 | . | TGTGCCAGTAGTCCCTACAGGGGAAATGAAAAACTGTTTTTT | CASSPYRGNEKLFF
TRBJ1-6 | . | TRBV6-5 | . | TGTGCCAGCAGTTCGCCGGTCTATAATTCACCCCTCCACTTT | CASSSPVYNSPLHF
TRBJ2-5 | TRBD2 | TRBV29-1 | . | TGCAGCGTTGAAGATCCAGCGGGAGCGCGGGAGACCCAGTACTTC | CSVEDPAGARETQYF
TRBJ2-1 | . | TRBV18 | . | TGTGCCAGCTCACCGGACAATTACGACAATGAGCAGTTCTTC | CASSPDNYDNEQFF
TRBJ1-4 | . | TRBV15 | . | TGTGCCACCAGCAGTTGGTTAGGACCTAATGAAAAACTGTTTTTT | CATSSWLGPNEKLFF
TRBJ1-1 | . | TRBV29-1 | . | TGCAGCGCAAAGACCCAAGGGACTAACACTGAAGCTTTCTTT | CSAKTQGTNTEAFF
TRBJ1-2 | TRBD1 | TRBV27 | . | TGTGCCAGCAGTTCACAGGGGGCACTCTATGGCTACACCTTC | CASSSQGALYGYTF
TRBJ2-2 | . | TRBV2 | once | TGTGCCAGCAGAAAGGCCACGAACACCGGGGAGCTGTTTTTT | CASRKATNTGELFF
TRBJ1-5 | . | TRBV6-1 | . | TGTGCCAGCAGTGAACGGGATCAGCCCCAGCATTTT | CASSERDQPQHF
TRBJ2-2 | . | TRBV6-5 | . | TGTGCCAGCAGTTACTCAGTTCCGGACACCGGGGAGCTGTTTTTT | CASSYSVPDTGELFF
TRBJ1-1 | . | TRBV9 | . | TGTGCCAGCAGCGTAGCTCAGGATTGGTCTGAAGCTTTCTTT | CASSVAQDWSEAFF
TRBJ2-1 | . | TRBV6-5 | once | TGTGCCAGCATTCGAGTATATGAGCAGTTCTTC | CASIRVYEQFF
TRBJ1-6 | . | TRBV18 | . | TGTGCCAGCTCACCATACGGGGGAGGGAATTCACCCCTCCACTTT | CASSPYGGGNSPLHF
TRBJ2-5 | . | TRBV7-7 | . | TGTGCTAGCAGCTTTAGTATCCAAGAGACCCAGTACTTC | CASSFSIQETQYF
TRBJ1-6 | . | TRBV27 | few | TGTGCCAGCTCGCCAGATGTCGGGGTCTATAATTCACCCCTCCACTTT | CASSPDVGVYNSPLHF
TRBJ1-5 | . | TRBV28 | . | TGTGCCAGCAGTCAGTTGCGGGGGAATCAGCCCCAGCATTTT | CASSQLRGNQPQHF
TRBJ1-2 | . | TRBV19 | once | TGTGCCAGTAGTATAGATCTCCTTCGACGCTCTACCTATGGCTACACCTTC | CASSIDLLRRSTYGYTF
TRBJ2-1 | . | TRBV19 | . | TGTGCCAGTAGTATATTTAGTAGTCAGTGGGAAAATGAGCAGTTCTTC | CASSIFSSQWENEQFF
TRBJ2-2 | TRBD2 | TRBV7-3 | . | TGTGCCAGCAGCTCGGGACTAGCGGGAGGACCCACCGGGGAGCTGTTTTTT | CASSSGLAGGPTGELFF
TRBJ2-1 | . | TRBV2 | . | TGTGCCAGCACCCCCCTAGAGAGGGGCAATGAGCAGTTCTTC | CASTPLERGNEQFF
TRBJ2-5 | . | TRBV5-4 | . | TGTGCCGTGAACTTGGAGGGGCGGCAAGAGACCCAGTACTTC | CAVNLEGRQETQYF
TRBJ1-6 | . | TRBV21-1 | . | TGTGCCAGCAGCAAAGCGCAGGATAGCTCCTATAATTCACCCCTCCACTTT | CASSKAQDSSYNSPLHF
TRBJ1-5 | TRBD1 | TRBV5-4 | . | TGTGCCAGCAGCTTAGGGGGGGACAGGGGAAGCAATCAGCCCCAGCATTTT | CASSLGGDRGSNQPQHF
TRBJ2-3 | TRBD1 | TRBV28 | . | TGTGCCAGCTGGGACAGGGGCCCAGATACGCAGTATTTT | CASWDRGPDTQYF
TRBJ1-6 | TRBD1 | TRBV5-1 | . | TGCGCCAGCAGCTCTGGACAGGGTTACTCACCCCTCCACTTT | CASSSGQGYSPLHF
TRBJ2-3 | TRBD2 | TRBV27 | . | TGTGCCAGCAGCCAAAGAAGCGGGAGTAATCCAGATACGCAGTATTTT | CASSQRSGSNPDTQYF
TRBJ2-7 | TRBD2 | TRBV28 | . | TGTGCCAGCAGTCTGTTAGGTCCTAGCGGTTCCTACGAGCAGTACTTC | CASSLLGPSGSYEQYF
TRBJ1-3 | TRBD1 | TRBV28 | . | TGTGCCAGCAGTCCCCCAGGGGGGGCTGGAAACACCATATATTTT | CASSPPGGAGNTIYF
TRBJ1-6 | . | TRBV2 | . | TGTGCCAGCAGGGGGAGAGGGGCGCTCTATAATTCACCCCTCCACTTT | CASRGRGALYNSPLHF
TRBJ1-4 | . | TRBV11-2 | . | TGTGCCAGCAGCTTTGTCGGCGTCCGCAATGAAAAACTGTTTTTT | CASSFVGVRNEKLFF
TRBJ2-2 | . | TRBV3-1/TRBV3-2 | . | TGTGCCAGCAGCCTAGGCTACCCGAACACCGGGGAGCTGTTTTTT | CASSLGYPNTGELFF
TRBJ1-1 | . | TRBV14 | . | TGTGCCAGCAGCCTTGAGGTGAACACTGAAGCTTTCTTT | CASSLEVNTEAFF
TRBJ1-2 | TRBD1 | TRBV5-6 | . | TGTGCCAGCAGCCAGGGGGGGAATGGCTACACCTTC | CASSQGGNGYTF
TRBJ2-1 | . | TRBV9 | . | TGTGCCAGCAGCGTAGGAGGGAAACCGGATGAGCAGTTCTTC | CASSVGGKPDEQFF
TRBJ2-2 | . | TRBV3-1/TRBV3-2 | . | TGTGCCAGCAGCCAAGTAGGGGCAAACACCGGGGAGCTGTTTTTT | CASSQVGANTGELFF
TRBJ2-4 | . | TRBV6-2/TRBV6-3 | . | TGTGCCAGCAGTTACTCGTTTCTAGAAGTAGCCAAAAACATTCAGTACTTC | CASSYSFLEVAKNIQYF
TRBJ2-7 | . | TRBV24-1 | . | TGTGCCACCAGTGCCCCCAGGGACTGCCCCTACGAGCAGTACTTC | CATSAPRDCPYEQYF